This TCR beta chain derives from a study of blood T cell repertoires in COVID-19. In the original analysis: Reference gene primer amplification in the assay estimated nucleated cell counts. Clones were sequenced by immunoSEQ multiplex PCR, and TCRdb holds only the in-frame ones, with some missing. Clone size and V and J calls were adopted from that table, with D and trimming inferred from the DNA. The sample contains around 200,000 clones, around 89% of which appear only once. Sequences were obtained from peripheral blood. This TCR was recovered from a man aged 50 or older with acute or convalescent COVID-19.

CDR3 in DNA: TGTGCCACCAGTGACCGACTTAGCTGGGAGACCCAGTACTTC. It translates to CATSDRLSWETQYF. V usage is TRBV24-1 and J usage is TRBJ2-5, with unresolved D. The CDR3 totals 14 residues. Germline values: CDR1 KGHDR, CDR2 SFDVKD. V lost 4 bases and J 5 bases, leaving 13 bases between the germline ends.